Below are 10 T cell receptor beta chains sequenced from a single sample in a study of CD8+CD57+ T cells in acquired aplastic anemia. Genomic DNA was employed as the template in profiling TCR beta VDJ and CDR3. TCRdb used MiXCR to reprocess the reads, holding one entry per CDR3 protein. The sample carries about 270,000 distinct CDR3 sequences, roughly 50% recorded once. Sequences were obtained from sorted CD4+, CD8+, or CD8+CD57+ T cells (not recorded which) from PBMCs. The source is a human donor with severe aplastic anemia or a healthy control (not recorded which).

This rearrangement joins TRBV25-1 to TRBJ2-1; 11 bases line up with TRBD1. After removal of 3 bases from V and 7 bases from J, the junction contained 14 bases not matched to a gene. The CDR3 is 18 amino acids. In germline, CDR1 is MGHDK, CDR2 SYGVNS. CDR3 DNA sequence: TGTGCCAGCAGTGAGGTAGCGGGACAGGGGGACCGTGGTAATGAGCAGTTCTTC. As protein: CASSEVAGQGDRGNEQFF.

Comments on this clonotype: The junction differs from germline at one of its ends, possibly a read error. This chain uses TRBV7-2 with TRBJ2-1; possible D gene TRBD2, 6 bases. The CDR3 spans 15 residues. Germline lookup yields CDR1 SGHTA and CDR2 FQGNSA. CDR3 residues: CACSANSGSYNEQFF. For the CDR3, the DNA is TGTGCCTGCAGCGCCAATAGCGGCTCCTACAATGAGCAGTTCTTC.

CDR3 loop: CATSRDRGNNSPLHF. In DNA, the CDR3 is TGTGCCACCAGCCGGGACAGGGGGAATAATTCACCCCTCCACTTT. The gene calls are TRBV15 and TRBJ1-6; 11 positions agree with TRBD1. There are 15 residues in the CDR3. V lost 5 bases to trimming and J lost 5 bases; unmatched junction nucleotides: 2. CDR1 is LNHNV, CDR2 YYDKDF, per germline (reference sequence).

CDR3 region: CSARDRGGTGDTQYF. For the CDR3, the DNA is TGCAGTGCTAGAGACCGGGGGGGGACCGGCGATACGCAGTATTTT. The chain recombines TRBV20-1 with TRBJ2-3; TRBD2 agrees at 8 bases. The CDR3 spans 15 residues. The J segment lost 6 bases and the V segment lost 0 bases, leaving 8 bases of the junction unmatched. Germline CDR1 reads DFQATT; CDR2 reads SNEGSKA (reference sequence).

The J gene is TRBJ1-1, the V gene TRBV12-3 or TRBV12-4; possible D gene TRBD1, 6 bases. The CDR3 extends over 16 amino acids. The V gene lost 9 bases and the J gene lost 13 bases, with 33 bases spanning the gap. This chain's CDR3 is CASSSLPGAGDTEVFF. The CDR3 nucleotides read TGTGCCAGTAGCTCACTTCCAGGGGCCGGAGACACTGAGGTTTTCTTT.

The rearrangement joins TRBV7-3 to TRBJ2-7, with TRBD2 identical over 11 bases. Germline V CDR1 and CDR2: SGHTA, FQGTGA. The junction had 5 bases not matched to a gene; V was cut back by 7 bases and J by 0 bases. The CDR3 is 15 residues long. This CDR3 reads CASTRGLAGSYEQYF. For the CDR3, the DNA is TGTGCCAGCACCCGCGGACTAGCGGGCTCCTACGAGCAGTACTTC. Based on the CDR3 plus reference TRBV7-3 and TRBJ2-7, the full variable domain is GAGVSQTPSNKVTEKGKYVELRCDPISGHTALYWYRQSLGQGPEFLIYFQGTGAADDSGLPNDRFFAVRPEGSVSTLKIQRTERGDSAVYLCASTRGLAGSYEQYFGPGTRLTVT.

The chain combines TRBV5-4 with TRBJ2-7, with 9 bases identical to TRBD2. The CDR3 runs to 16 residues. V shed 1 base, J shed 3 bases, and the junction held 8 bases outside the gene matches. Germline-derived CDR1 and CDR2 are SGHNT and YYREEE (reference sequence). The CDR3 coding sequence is TGTGCCAGCAGCTTGTCAAGGCTAGCGGGAAACTACGAGCAGTACTTC. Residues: CASSLSRLAGNYEQYF.

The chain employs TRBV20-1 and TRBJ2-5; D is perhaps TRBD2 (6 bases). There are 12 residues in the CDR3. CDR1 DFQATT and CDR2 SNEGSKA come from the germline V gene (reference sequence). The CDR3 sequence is CSAKVGGETQYF. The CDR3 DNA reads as TGCAGCGCCAAAGTGGGGGGAGAGACCCAGTACTTC.

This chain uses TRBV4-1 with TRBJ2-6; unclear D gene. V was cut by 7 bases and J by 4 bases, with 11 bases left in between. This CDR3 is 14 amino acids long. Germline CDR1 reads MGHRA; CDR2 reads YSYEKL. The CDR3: CASKSSTGANVLTF. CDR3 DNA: TGCGCCAGCAAGAGTAGCACCGGGGCCAACGTCCTGACTTTC.

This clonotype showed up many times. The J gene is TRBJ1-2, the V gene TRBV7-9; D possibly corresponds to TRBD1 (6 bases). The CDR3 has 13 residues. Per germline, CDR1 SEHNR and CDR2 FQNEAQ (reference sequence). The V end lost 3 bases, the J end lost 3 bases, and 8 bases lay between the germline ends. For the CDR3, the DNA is TGTGCCAGCAGCTTGAACAGGGACTATGGCTACACCTTC. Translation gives CASSLNRDYGYTF. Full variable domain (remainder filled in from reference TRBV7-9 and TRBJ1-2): DTGVSQNPRHKITKRGQNVTFRCDPISEHNRLYWYRQTLGQGPEFLTYFQNEAQLEKSRLLSDRFSAERPKGSFSTLEIQRTEQGDSAMYLCASSLNRDYGYTFGSGTRLTVV.